This T cell receptor beta chain was sequenced in a study of T cells in women clearing cervical HPV infection. Overall study: Blood came at first lesion visit for cases, post-clearance for controls. Study-wide points: Controls had more TRBV6-7 (roughly 0.16%) than cases (0.11%). Repertoire richness, not evenness, was significantly elevated in CIN3+ cases versus controls.

The CDR3 has 15 residues. V lost 10 bases, J lost 2 bases, and 9 bases stayed unmatched. Germline-derived CDR1 and CDR2 are MNHEY and SVGEGT. Concerning this clone: Its antigen is not identified. The missing CDR3 end, 3 residues past where the read stops, is filled in from the germline J gene.

The table came from immunoSEQ multiplex PCR; TCRdb's copy has only in-frame clones and leaves some out. The table for this sample gives roughly 50,000 clones. All participants had a single incident cervical HPV16 infection, and prevalent HPV16 infections were excluded. Input material: blood buffy coat. The sequence derives from a woman between 18 and 70 years old with a cervical HPV16 infection that either progressed to CIN3+ or cleared (not recorded which). The V gene is TRBV6-2 or TRBV6-3, the J gene TRBJ2-2; 8 bases fit TRBD2. The sequenced part of the CDR3 DNA is TGTGCCACCCACCTTAGCGGGGTTAACACCGGGGAG. It yields the protein CATHLSGVNTGE. The entire CDR3 reads CATHLSGVNTGELFF.